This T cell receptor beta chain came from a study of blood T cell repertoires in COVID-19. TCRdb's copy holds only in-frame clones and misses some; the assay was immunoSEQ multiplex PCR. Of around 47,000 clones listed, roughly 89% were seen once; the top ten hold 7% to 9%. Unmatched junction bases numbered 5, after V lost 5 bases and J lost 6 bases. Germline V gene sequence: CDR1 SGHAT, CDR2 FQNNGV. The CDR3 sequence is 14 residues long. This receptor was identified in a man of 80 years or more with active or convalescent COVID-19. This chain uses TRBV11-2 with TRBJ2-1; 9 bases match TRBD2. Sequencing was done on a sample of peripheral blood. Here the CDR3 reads CASSVAGVFNEQFF. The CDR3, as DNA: TGTGCCAGCAGCGTAGCGGGAGTATTCAATGAGCAGTTCTTC.